The rows below give T cell receptor beta chains drawn from one sample of a study of Ad26.COV2.S vaccination and SARS-CoV-2 variants. The table came from immunoSEQ multiplex PCR; TCRdb's copy has only in-frame clones and leaves some out. The sample includes about 330,000 clones, roughly 90% seen only once; the top ten take around 5.5%. This specimen was peripheral blood, taken in a trial of Ad26.COV2.S vaccine versus placebo. Every receptor here comes from a person aged 18-60 years who received the Ad26.COV2.S COVID-19 vaccine or a placebo. The CDR3 runs from the conserved cysteine through the conserved F or W. Each record gives: CDR3 length, D gene, clone size, J gene, V gene, CDR3 protein, CDR3 DNA. The D gene is left open where the match is weak. Expanded clones get a size class; other rows say once, few or many, or leave the size out.

>15|NA|NA|TRBJ1-4|TRBV7-2
CASSPAGVPRGKLFF
TGTGCCAGCAGCCCGGCCGGCGTCCCGCGGGGAAAACTGTTTTTT
>18|NA|once|TRBJ1-2|TRBV19
CASSIDTGSTLANYGYTF
TGTGCCAGTAGTATCGACACAGGGAGCACGCTAGCTAACTATGGCTACACCTTC
>19|TRBD2|NA|TRBJ2-4|TRBV7-2
CASSLAGLAGGGAKNIQYF
TGTGCCAGCAGCTTAGCGGGACTAGCGGGAGGGGGGGCCAAAAACATTCAGTACTTC
>19|NA|NA|TRBJ2-1|TRBV28
CASSPLTRTMGVESGEQFF
TGTGCCAGCAGTCCCCTCACGCGGACTATGGGGGTTGAATCGGGTGAGCAGTTCTTC
>11|NA|NA|TRBJ2-1|TRBV20-1
CSAGSYNEQFF
TGCAGTGCTGGGTCCTACAATGAGCAGTTCTTC
>20|TRBD2|NA|TRBJ2-7|TRBV18
CASSPQLGLAGAQNSYEQYF
TGTGCCAGCTCACCGCAATTAGGACTAGCGGGGGCTCAAAACTCCTACGAGCAGTACTTC
>15|TRBD2|NA|TRBJ2-1|TRBV6-2/TRBV6-3
CASSLAGGPYNEQFF
TGTGCCAGCAGTCTAGCGGGAGGGCCGTACAATGAGCAGTTCTTC
>16|NA|NA|TRBJ1-5|TRBV5-6
CASSLAGGDSNQPQHF
TGTGCCAGCAGCTTGGCGGGTGGAGACAGCAATCAGCCCCAGCATTTT
>14|TRBD1|NA|TRBJ2-5|TRBV18
CASSRDRGGETQYF
TGTGCCAGCTCACGGGACAGGGGAGGAGAGACCCAGTACTTC
>15|NA|NA|TRBJ1-6|TRBV10-3
CAISESGGGGSPLHF
TGTGCCATCAGTGAGTCGGGGGGCGGTGGTTCACCCCTCCACTTT
>13|NA|NA|TRBJ2-2|TRBV9
CASSSTGRGELFF
TGTGCCAGCAGCTCCACAGGGAGAGGGGAGCTGTTTTTT
>14|TRBD1|NA|TRBJ1-1|TRBV7-2
CASSFSGQGTEAFF
TGTGCCAGCAGCTTCTCCGGACAGGGCACTGAAGCTTTCTTT
>16|TRBD1|NA|TRBJ1-1|TRBV6-2/TRBV6-3
CASSYSADDRGTEAFF
TGTGCCAGCAGTTACTCGGCTGATGACAGGGGCACTGAAGCTTTCTTT
>14|TRBD1|NA|TRBJ1-1|TRBV7-9
CASSPDRVRTEAFF
TGTGCCAGCAGTCCCGACAGGGTACGAACTGAAGCTTTCTTT
>16|NA|NA|TRBJ2-1|TRBV7-9
CASSPFRDNTYNEQFF
TGTGCCAGCAGCCCATTCCGGGACAACACCTACAATGAGCAGTTCTTC
>16|TRBD2|NA|TRBJ2-7|TRBV13
CASSLYRGLASYEQYF
TGTGCCAGCAGCTTATATAGAGGACTAGCCTCATACGAGCAGTACTTC
>14|NA|NA|TRBJ1-1|TRBV15
CATSRDFVAGEAFF
TGTGCCACCAGCAGAGATTTTGTGGCAGGGGAAGCTTTCTTT
>14|NA|NA|TRBJ1-1|TRBV20-1
CSASNRIGNTEAFF
TGCAGTGCTAGTAACAGGATAGGGAACACTGAAGCTTTCTTT
>16|NA|NA|TRBJ2-5|TRBV6-2/TRBV6-3
CASSYIPGQRQETQYF
TGTGCCAGCAGTTACATCCCTGGACAGCGACAAGAGACCCAGTACTTC
>16|NA|NA|TRBJ2-7|TRBV14
CASSQDWRTENPPEYF
TGTGCCAGCAGCCAAGATTGGCGGACAGAGAATCCCCCCGAGTACTTC
>13|NA|once|TRBJ2-5|TRBV5-1
CASRRQPQETQYF
TGCGCCAGCAGGAGACAGCCCCAAGAGACCCAGTACTTC
>16|TRBD2|NA|TRBJ2-1|TRBV4-3
CASSQAAGDAYNEQFF
TGCGCCAGCAGCCAAGCAGCGGGGGACGCCTACAATGAGCAGTTCTTC
>13|NA|NA|TRBJ1-2|TRBV7-9
CASSVQTNYGYTF
TGTGCCAGCAGTGTGCAAACTAACTATGGCTACACCTTC
>16|NA|once|TRBJ1-6|TRBV10-3
CAISESGGSYNSPLHF
TGTGCCATCAGTGAGTCTGGCGGCTCCTATAATTCACCCCTCCACTTT
>15|TRBD1|NA|TRBJ1-5|TRBV6-5
CASKTGDRDNQPQHF
TGTGCCAGCAAGACGGGGGACAGAGACAATCAGCCCCAGCATTTT